The 29 T cell receptor beta chains in this list originate from one sample, sequenced in a study of glioma-infiltrating T cells after dendritic cell vaccination. The method was immunoSEQ multiplex PCR; TCRdb's version includes in-frame clones alone and lacks a portion of them. The repertoire holds under 100,000 clones, with 79% as singletons. This specimen consisted of blood, obtained before dendritic cell vaccination. These receptors all stem from a human donor with glioblastoma.

This rearrangement joins TRBV27 to TRBJ1-1; the D gene is possibly TRBD1 (5 bases). V shed 3 bases and J shed 10 bases, with 18 bases lying between them. Germline V gene data show CDR1 as MNHEY and CDR2 as SMNVEV (reference sequence). This CDR3 comprises 14 residues. The CDR3: CASSLGRGVGVAFF. In DNA, the CDR3 is TGTGCCAGCAGTTTGGGTCGGGGGGTGGGGGTAGCTTTCTTT.

This clone appeared a few times. The CDR3 sequence is CASAPWSSNQPQHF. The CDR3 nucleotides read TGTGCTTCCGCCCCGTGGAGTAGCAATCAGCCCCAGCATTTT. The chain uses TRBV19 and TRBJ1-5; D is uncertain. CDR1 is LNHDA, CDR2 SQIVND, per germline (reference sequence). The CDR3 spans 14 residues.

The rearrangement joins TRBV30 to TRBJ1-5; D perhaps matches TRBD1 (6 bases). CDR1 and CDR2 (germline): GTSNPN, SVGIG (reference sequence). This CDR3 contains 13 residues. V shed 0 bases and J shed 6 bases, with 9 bases lying between them. The CDR3 sequence is CAWSVGGVQPQHF. The CDR3 DNA follows: TGTGCCTGGAGTGTAGGGGGGGTTCAGCCCCAGCATTTT.

The rearrangement links TRBV4-1 to TRBJ2-1; 13 nucleotides align to TRBD2. V trimming: 3 bases; J trimming: 5 bases; junction bases outside the gene matches: 4. There are 16 residues in the CDR3. In germline, CDR1 is MGHRA, CDR2 YSYEKL. CDR3: CASSHRTSGSHNEQFF. The CDR3 DNA reads as TGCGCCAGCAGCCACCGGACTAGCGGGAGCCACAATGAGCAGTTCTTC.

The chain uses TRBV19 and TRBJ2-7; TRBD2 is a possible D gene (5 bases). The DNA matches TRBJ2-1 better at its end, which makes the J call doubtful. The CDR3 has 15 residues. Germline loops: CDR1 LNHDA, CDR2 SQIVND (reference sequence). This CDR3 is CASSISGSSYNEQFF. Here the CDR3 DNA reads TGTGCCAGTAGTATATCGGGAAGCTCCTACAATGAGCAGTTCTTC.

The chain carries TRBV4-1 and TRBJ1-2; D unclear. Germline values: CDR1 MGHRA, CDR2 YSYEKL. V shed 1 base and J shed 3 bases, with 21 bases lying between them. The CDR3 has 18 amino acids. The CDR3 DNA sequence: TGCGCCAGCAGCCAAGGGGAGGGCAGCCCGCCGGTTGACTATGGCTACACCTTC. As protein: CASSQGEGSPPVDYGYTF.

The chain is built from TRBV2 and TRBJ2-3; 9 nucleotides agree with TRBD1. The germline V gene has CDR1 SNHLY and CDR2 FYNNEI. This CDR3 has 16 residues. After removal of 6 bases from V and 4 bases from J, the junction contained 11 bases not matched to a gene. As DNA, the CDR3 is TGTGCCAGCAGCGCGACAGGGGGTGGGAACGCAGATACGCAGTATTTT. Translating it yields CASSATGGGNADTQYF.

The chain has TRBV30 and TRBJ2-7; D remains unclear. This CDR3 contains 13 residues. The ends were cut back, 0 bases at V and 1 base at J, with 7 bases in the middle. Germline V gene data show CDR1 as GTSNPN and CDR2 as SVGIG (reference sequence). CDR3 nucleotide sequence: TGTGCCTGGAGTGTAGGAGATTCCTACGAGCAGTACTTC. Translation: CAWSVGDSYEQYF.

The chain links TRBV11-2 to TRBJ2-7, with TRBD1 identical over 10 bases. This CDR3 region has 14 residues. Germline CDR1 and CDR2: SGHAT and FQNNGV. V gave up 5 bases and J gave up 3 bases; unmatched junction bases: 4. CDR3 sequence (DNA): TGTGCCAGCAGCCCAAGGACAGGGGGCTACGAGCAGTACTTC. Its translation: CASSPRTGGYEQYF.

DNA of the CDR3: TGTGCCAGCAGCCAAGACCGGACTGGCCCACAGGAGACCCAGTACTTC. Protein product: CASSQDRTGPQETQYF. The V call is TRBV4-2, the J call TRBJ2-5; a weak D match, TRBD2 (5 bases). V shed 0 bases and J shed 5 bases, with 16 bases lying between them. This CDR3 has 16 amino acids. The germline V gene has CDR1 LGHNA and CDR2 YNFKEQ.

As DNA, the CDR3 is TGCAGCGTTCCGTCTCTAGCTTCAGATACGCAGTATTTT. Protein sequence: CSVPSLASDTQYF. The J gene is TRBJ2-3, the V gene TRBV29-1, with a possible D match to TRBD2 (5 bases). The germline V gene encodes CDR1 SQVTM and CDR2 ANQGSEA. V was shortened by 5 bases and J by 4 bases, with 13 bases between the two germline ends. This CDR3 is 13 amino acids long.

The chain has TRBV7-9 and TRBJ2-5, with 10 bases that match TRBD1. V was pared by 8 bases and J by 2 bases, with 8 bases of the junction left unmatched. Germline V gives CDR1 SEHNR, CDR2 FQNEAQ (reference sequence). The CDR3 consists of 15 residues. The CDR3 DNA reads TGTGCCAGCGGAAACCAGGACAGGGGGCAAGAGACCCAGTACTTC. Amino acid sequence: CASGNQDRGQETQYF.

In this sample, this clone turned up once. The gene calls are TRBV30 and TRBJ2-5, with TRBD2 matching over 7 bases. The J call may be faulty, since TRBJ2-7 better matches the DNA end. The CDR3 is 14 amino acids. Germline V lookup: CDR1 GTSNPN, CDR2 SVGIG (reference sequence). Here the CDR3 reads CAWSRPSGTYEQYF. In nucleotides, the CDR3 is TGTGCCTGGAGTCGTCCTAGCGGAACCTACGAGCAGTACTTC.

The V call is TRBV5-1, the J call TRBJ2-6, with 7 bases identical to TRBD1. V lost 7 bases to trimming and J lost 0 bases; unmatched junction nucleotides: 10. Germline V gives CDR1 SGHRS, CDR2 YFSETQ. CDR3 size: 17 residues. CDR3 nucleotides: TGCGCCAGCTCCCTACCGGCAGGGGGCTCTGGGGCCAACGTCCTGACTTTC. Translated: CASSLPAGGSGANVLTF.

This rearrangement joins TRBV2 to TRBJ1-2; 7 positions agree with TRBD1. This CDR3 has 12 residues. Germline loops: CDR1 SNHLY, CDR2 FYNNEI. The V gene end was trimmed by 4 bases and the J gene end by 7 bases; junction bases not matched to a gene: 3. The CDR3, as DNA: TGTGCCAGCAGTGGACAGGGTGGTGGCTACACCTTC. This encodes CASSGQGGGYTF.

This chain connects TRBV6-6 to TRBJ1-4; TRBD1 matches at 11 bases. The germline CDR1 and CDR2 sequences are MNHNY and SVGAGI (reference sequence). Losses at the gene ends were 5 bases for V and 7 bases for J; bases not matched to a gene: 3. This CDR3 is 14 amino acids long. CDR3 in DNA: TGTGCCAGCAGTCTCGGGACAGGGGGTGAAAAACTGTTTTTT. The encoded protein is CASSLGTGGEKLFF.

The chain recombines TRBV27 with TRBJ1-1, with TRBD1 matching 7 bases. The CDR3 runs to 13 residues. Germline assignment: CDR1 MNHEY and CDR2 SMNVEV (reference sequence). Trimming at V came to 6 bases and at J to 1 base, leaving 2 bases not matched to a gene. CDR3 protein: CASSRTGNTEAFF. The CDR3 coding sequence is TGTGCCAGCAGCCGGACAGGGAACACTGAAGCTTTCTTT.

V is TRBV27 and J is TRBJ2-7, with D possibly TRBD2 on 5 matching bases. The CDR3 length is 15 residues. Germline V gene lookup returns CDR1 MNHEY and CDR2 SMNVEV (reference sequence). Between the trimmed V and J ends, which lost 1 base and 3 bases, there was a span of 13 bases. The CDR3 coding sequence is TGTGCCAGCAGTTTATTAGGGCTAGCTGGCTACGAGCAGTACTTC. Translation gives CASSLLGLAGYEQYF.

V is TRBV19 and J is TRBJ1-5; TRBD1 matches 10 bases. The CDR3 totals 14 residues. Trimming removed 4 bases from V and 7 bases from J; junction bases left unmatched: 4. Per the germline V gene, CDR1 is LNHDA and CDR2 is SQIVND (reference sequence). In DNA, the CDR3 is TGTGCCAGTAGTACAACGGGACAGGGGCAGCCCCAGCATTTT. Translated, it gives CASSTTGQGQPQHF.

This chain links TRBV30 with TRBJ1-5; D is undetermined. The CDR3 is made up of 16 amino acids. With 2 bases removed from V and 4 bases from J, the gap between germline ends came to 18 bases. CDR1 is GTSNPN and CDR2 is SVGIG in the germline V gene (reference sequence). CDR3 region: CAWSHWEKVHNQPQHF. CDR3 sequence (DNA): TGTGCCTGGAGTCACTGGGAGAAAGTTCATAATCAGCCCCAGCATTTT.

V usage is TRBV7-8 and J usage is TRBJ1-4; possible D gene TRBD1, 5 bases. The germline V gene has CDR1 SGHVS and CDR2 FQNEAQ. The CDR3 has 16 amino acids. The germline V and J ends were trimmed by 5 bases and 8 bases, with 21 bases remaining between them. Written as DNA, the CDR3 is TGTGCCAGCAGCAACCCAGGGAAGCTAGGAGGGGAAAAACTGTTTTTT. Translated, it gives CASSNPGKLGGEKLFF.

This rearrangement joins TRBV18 to TRBJ2-3; D uncertain. Trimming shortened V by 3 bases and J by 7 bases, and 11 bases separated the two germline ends. This CDR3 comprises 13 residues. Germline-derived CDR1 and CDR2 are KGHSH and LQKENI. The CDR3 loop reads CASSPPGLNTQYF. In DNA form, the CDR3 reads TGTGCCAGCTCACCCCCAGGCTTGAATACGCAGTATTTT.

J is TRBJ2-7 and V is TRBV6-1; 8 nucleotides agree with TRBD1. After removal of 6 bases from V and 3 bases from J, the junction contained 10 bases not matched to a gene. This CDR3 spans 15 amino acids. The germline gives CDR1 MNHNS, CDR2 SASEGT. The CDR3 bases are TGTGCCAGCAGCGAGCCGGGACAGGTTATCTACGAGCAGTACTTC. Protein product: CASSEPGQVIYEQYF.

This chain joins TRBV30 and TRBJ1-3, with unresolved D. The germline V gene encodes CDR1 GTSNPN and CDR2 SVGIG (reference sequence). Trimming removed 0 bases at V and 0 bases at J, with 12 bases between. The CDR3 has 16 residues. The CDR3 DNA reads TGTGCCTGGAGTGTATTCGGACGGGACTCTGGAAACACCATATATTTT. Amino acids: CAWSVFGRDSGNTIYF.

This chain links TRBV5-8 with TRBJ2-1; 11 bases line up with TRBD2. Per the germline V gene, CDR1 is SGHTS and CDR2 is YDEGEE. The CDR3 is made up of 15 amino acids. The ends lost 2 bases at V and 6 bases at J; junction bases unmatched: 4. The CDR3 DNA is TGTGCCAGCAGCTTAGGAACTAGCGGGAGCAATGAGCAGTTCTTC. It codes for CASSLGTSGSNEQFF. The full variable domain, rest sourced from reference TRBV5-8 and TRBJ2-1, is EAGVTQSPTHLIKTRGQQATLRCSPISGHTSVYWYQQALGLGLQFLLWYDEGEERNRGNFPPRFSGRQFPNYSSELNVNALELEDSALYLCASSLGTSGSNEQFFGPGTRLTVL.

The chain uses TRBV6-5 and TRBJ1-5, with D maybe TRBD1 (5 bases). The V end was cut by 6 bases, the J end by 2 bases, with 14 bases between. Germline-derived CDR1 and CDR2 are MNHEY and SVGAGI. The CDR3 consists of 15 residues. The CDR3 loop is CASRRGGIGNQPQHF. The CDR3, as DNA: TGTGCCAGCAGGAGGGGAGGGATCGGCAATCAGCCCCAGCATTTT.

CDR3 coding DNA: TGTGCCAGCTCACCCTACTCCGCCTCCTACGAGCAGTACTTC. Its translation: CASSPYSASYEQYF. The chain recombines TRBV18 with TRBJ2-7; D unclear. CDR1 KGHSH and CDR2 LQKENI come from the germline V gene. The CDR3 is made up of 14 amino acids. V was clipped by 3 bases and J by 0 bases, with 9 bases between them.

The J gene is TRBJ2-3, the V gene TRBV2; D perhaps matches TRBD2 (6 bases). Trimming removed 4 bases from V and 6 bases from J, with 20 bases in between. Germline V gives CDR1 SNHLY, CDR2 FYNNEI. The CDR3 loop spans 16 amino acids. The CDR3 DNA sequence: TGTGCCAGCAGTGGTACGGGATTGGGGGGTACCGATACGCAGTATTTT. Amino acid sequence: CASSGTGLGGTDTQYF.

The rearrangement uses TRBV12-5 and TRBJ2-2, with 11 bases fitting TRBD2. The germline V gene encodes CDR1 LGHNT and CDR2 FRNRAP. The CDR3 runs to 16 residues. V shed 7 bases, J shed 7 bases, and the junction held 11 bases outside the gene matches. For the CDR3, the DNA is TGTGCTAGTGCCCCGGGTGGCCTAGCGGGAGGCGGGGAGCTGTTTTTT. Protein product: CASAPGGLAGGGELFF.